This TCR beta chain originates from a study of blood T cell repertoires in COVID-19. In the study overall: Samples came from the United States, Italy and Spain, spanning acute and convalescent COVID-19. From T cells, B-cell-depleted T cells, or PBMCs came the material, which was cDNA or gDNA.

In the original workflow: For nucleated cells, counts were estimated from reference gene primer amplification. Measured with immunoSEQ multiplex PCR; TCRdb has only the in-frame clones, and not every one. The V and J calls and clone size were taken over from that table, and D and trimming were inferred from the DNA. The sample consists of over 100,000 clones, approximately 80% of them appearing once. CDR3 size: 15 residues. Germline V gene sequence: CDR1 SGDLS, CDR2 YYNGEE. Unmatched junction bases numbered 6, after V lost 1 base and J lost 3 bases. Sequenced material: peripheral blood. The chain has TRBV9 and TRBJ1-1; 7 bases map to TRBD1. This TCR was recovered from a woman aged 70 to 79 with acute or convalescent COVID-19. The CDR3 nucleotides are TGTGCCAGCAGCGTAACAGGGGTAGGCGACACTGAAGCTTTCTTT. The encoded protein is CASSVTGVGDTEAFF. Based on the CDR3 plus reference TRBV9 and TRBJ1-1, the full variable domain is DSGVTQTPKHLITATGQRVTLRCSPRSGDLSVYWYQQSLDQGLQFLIQYYNGEERAKGNILERFSAQQFPDLHSELNLSSLELGDSALYFCASSVTGVGDTEAFFGQGTRLTVV.